These 24 T cell receptor beta chains share one sample of origin, sequenced in a study of CD8 T cells in ankylosing spondylitis. TCRdb re-called the 5' RACE reads through MiXCR, storing one row per CDR3 protein. This sample carries about 250,000 distinct CDR3 sequences, under 8.5% of them seen once, and the ten largest clones take approximately 4.8%. Material for sequencing was blood, either unsorted or a sorted T cell fraction (not recorded which). These receptors were taken from a female donor with ankylosing spondylitis or in good health (not recorded which).

In its sample, this clonotype was seen many times. The chain employs TRBV3-1 and TRBJ2-7; the D is unclear. The CDR3 has 16 amino acids. Deletions cut 0 bases from V and 9 bases from J, with 21 bases between. Germline V gene data show CDR1 as LGHDT and CDR2 as YNNKEL (reference sequence). The CDR3 DNA reads TGTGCCAGCAGCCAAGACGGCGGTAGCCCCACCGCGACGCAGTACTTC. Protein sequence: CASSQDGGSPTATQYF.

This clonotype has ten or more counts. The chain combines TRBV5-1 with TRBJ2-2; tentatively, D is TRBD1 (7 bases). V lost 3 bases and J lost 2, with 14 bases in between. The CDR3 spans 16 residues. In germline, CDR1 is SGHRS, CDR2 YFSETQ. CDR3 loop: CASSSAGQPNTGELFF. In nucleotides, the CDR3 is TGCGCCAGCAGCTCCGCGGGACAGCCAAACACCGGGGAGCTGTTTTTT.

At least ten counts were recorded for this clonotype. The gene calls are TRBV25-1 and TRBJ1-1; unclear D gene. Germline V gives CDR1 MGHDK, CDR2 SYGVNS. The length of the CDR3 is 15 residues. Trimming stripped 2 bases from V and 4 bases from J, with 14 bases between. The CDR3: CASSETRAGSTEAFF. The CDR3 DNA is TGTGCCAGCAGTGAAACCCGGGCCGGATCCACTGAAGCTTTCTTT. Variable domain in full (rest from reference TRBV25-1 and TRBJ1-1): EADIYQTPRYLVIGTGKKITLECSQTMGHDKMYWYQQDPGMELHLIHYSYGVNSTEKGDLSSESTVSRIRTEHFPLTLESARPSHTSQYLCASSETRAGSTEAFFGQGTRLTVV.

The chain links TRBV7-7 to TRBJ2-5; D is possibly TRBD2 (5 bases). This CDR3 contains 15 residues. Germline V gives CDR1 SSHAT, CDR2 FNYEAQ (reference sequence). The germline V and J ends were trimmed by 1 base and 5 bases, with 14 bases remaining between them. The CDR3 sequence: CASSLEARAGETQYF. The CDR3 DNA reads as TGTGCCAGCAGCTTAGAGGCGAGGGCCGGGGAGACCCAGTACTTC. Together with reference TRBV7-7 and TRBJ2-5, the CDR3 gives the full variable domain: GAGVSQSPRYKVTKRGQDVTLRCDPISSHATLYWYQQALGQGPEFLTYFNYEAQPDKSGLPSDRFSAERPEGSISTLTIQRTEQRDSAMYRCASSLEARAGETQYFGPGTRLLVL.

This clonotype occurred many times. The chain links TRBV7-9 to TRBJ2-3; the match to TRBD2 covers 7 bases. The germline V gene has CDR1 SEHNR and CDR2 FQNEAQ (reference sequence). Trimming at V came to 4 bases and at J to 3 bases, leaving 7 bases not matched to a gene. The CDR3 is made up of 15 amino acids. This CDR3 reads CASSYGLVRTDTQYF. The DNA of the CDR3 is TGTGCCAGCAGCTATGGACTAGTTCGAACAGATACGCAGTATTTT.

This chain links TRBV7-1 with TRBJ2-1; 10 bases line up with TRBD1. TRBV7-1 carries the ORF label, with uncertain function. Unmatched junction bases numbered 26, after V lost 2 bases and J lost 7 bases. The CDR3 contains 22 residues. The CDR3 here is CASSSRDRGYWGPGAGQNEQFF. For the CDR3, the DNA is TGTGCCAGCAGCTCACGGGACAGGGGTTACTGGGGTCCGGGTGCTGGCCAGAATGAGCAGTTCTTC.

This clonotype was counted at least ten times. V usage is TRBV5-1 and J usage is TRBJ2-7; possibly TRBD1 for D (6 bases). Germline lookup yields CDR1 SGHRS and CDR2 YFSETQ. Between the trimmed V and J ends, which lost 4 bases and 2 bases, there was a span of 13 bases. There are 14 residues in the CDR3. The CDR3 DNA is TGCGCCAGCAGCCAGACAGGAAACACCTACGAGCAGTACTTC. This sequence encodes CASSQTGNTYEQYF.

This clonotype was observed many times. The V and J genes are TRBV5-6 and TRBJ1-1; 7 bases are shared with TRBD1. The junction had 15 bases not matched to a gene; V was cut back by 4 bases and J by 6 bases. Germline assignment: CDR1 SGHDT and CDR2 YYEEEE. The CDR3 spans 16 residues. The DNA of the CDR3 is TGTGCCAGCAGCGTGGGACAGCGGGGGCTAGTTGCTGAAGCTTTCTTT. Protein sequence: CASSVGQRGLVAEAFF.

This clonotype has at least ten counts. J is TRBJ2-3 and V is TRBV20-1; 8 bases agree with TRBD2. The CDR3 consists of 13 residues. Germline loops: CDR1 DFQATT, CDR2 SNEGSKA (reference sequence). With 3 bases clipped from V and 4 bases from J, the junction kept 3 bases outside the gene matches. CDR3 bases: TGCAGTGCTAGTTCAGCGGGAGCAGATACGCAGTATTTT. Protein product: CSASSAGADTQYF.

The gene calls are TRBV20-1 and TRBJ1-4, with 9 bases fitting TRBD1. The CDR3 has 15 residues. CDR1 DFQATT and CDR2 SNEGSKA come from the germline V gene (reference sequence). This chain's CDR3 is CCSVPGQGRDEKLFF. CDR3 bases: TGCTGTTCAGTCCCGGGACAGGGCAGGGATGAAAAACTGTTTTTT.

This clonotype has a count of ten or more. The chain carries TRBV6-5 and TRBJ1-1, with 7 bases aligning to TRBD1. Germline V CDR1 and CDR2: MNHEY, SVGAGI. With V trimmed by 8 bases and J by 4 bases, 7 bases remained unmatched. The CDR3 spans 13 residues. The CDR3 region has the DNA TGTGCCAGCGGAGACAGGGTCAGCACTGAAGCTTTCTTT. Translating it yields CASGDRVSTEAFF.

This clonotype occurred many times. J is TRBJ1-2 and V is TRBV29-1, with no clear D. CDR1 and CDR2 (germline): SQVTM, ANQGSEA. The CDR3 runs to 11 residues. V shed 4 bases and J shed 3 bases, with 6 bases lying between them. The CDR3 sequence: CSVVRDYGYTF. The CDR3 DNA reads TGCAGCGTTGTTCGTGACTATGGCTACACCTTC.

This clonotype was observed at least ten times. V is TRBV24-1 and J is TRBJ2-7; TRBD2 agrees at 10 bases. V trimming: 3 bases; J trimming: 1 base; junction bases outside the gene matches: 2. Germline V gene sequence: CDR1 KGHDR, CDR2 SFDVKD. This CDR3 spans 15 amino acids. CDR3 region: CATSDGLAASYEQYF. The CDR3 DNA follows: TGTGCCACCAGTGATGGACTAGCGGCTTCCTACGAGCAGTACTTC.

This clonotype occurred many times. The rearrangement links TRBV27 to TRBJ2-7, with D perhaps assigned TRBD1 or TRBD2 (5 bases each). Per the germline V gene, CDR1 is MNHEY and CDR2 is SMNVEV (reference sequence). Trimming took off 2 bases at V and 6 bases at J, with 14 bases between the two ends. The CDR3 has 14 amino acids. The CDR3 DNA reads as TGTGCCAGCAGTTTACGTGGGACCCCCGCCGAGCAGTACTTC. Its translation is CASSLRGTPAEQYF.

The chain links TRBV20-1 to TRBJ1-2; D might be TRBD1 (6 bases). The V gene's germline CDR1 is DFQATT and CDR2 SNEGSKA (reference sequence). Trimming pared 0 bases from V and 5 bases from J, leaving 22 bases between. The CDR3 totals 17 residues. CDR3 residues: CSARDPTGHSPEYGYTF. Here the CDR3 DNA reads TGCAGTGCTAGAGACCCAACGGGACACTCCCCCGAATATGGCTACACCTTC.

This clonotype has ten or more counts. The chain carries TRBV11-2 and TRBJ2-1, with 11 bases that match TRBD2. Germline CDR1 and CDR2: SGHAT and FQNNGV. The V gene end was trimmed by 3 bases and the J gene end by 6 bases; junction bases not matched to a gene: 7. This CDR3 has 16 amino acids. The chain's CDR3 is CASSLAGLAATNEQFF. CDR3 sequence (DNA): TGTGCCAGCAGCTTGGCGGGACTAGCGGCTACCAATGAGCAGTTCTTC.

The sample holds many counts of this clonotype. V gene TRBV25-1 combines with J gene TRBJ2-7; 8 bases are a match to TRBD2. Germline V lookup: CDR1 MGHDK, CDR2 SYGVNS. The CDR3 spans 15 residues. The V segment lost 3 bases and the J segment 6 bases; nucleotides outside the gene matches: 10. In DNA, the CDR3 is TGTGCCAGCAGTGAGCCCCTGGGACTAGGACGCGAGCAGTACTTC. Translation: CASSEPLGLGREQYF.

This clonotype was recorded many times. CDR3 residues: CAIRPGPDGEQFF. CDR3 DNA sequence: TGTGCCATCAGGCCCGGACCAGACGGTGAGCAGTTCTTC. This sequence joins TRBV10-3 and TRBJ2-1; D is uncertain. This CDR3 comprises 13 residues. Germline V gene lookup returns CDR1 ENHRY and CDR2 SYGVKD. V was shortened by 6 bases and J by 9 bases, with 15 bases between the two germline ends.

This clonotype has a count of ten or more. V gene TRBV25-1 combines with J gene TRBJ2-1; D is undetermined. The CDR3 runs 15 residues. The V end lost 2 bases, the J end lost 0 bases, and 8 bases lay between the germline ends. Germline V gene lookup returns CDR1 MGHDK and CDR2 SYGVNS. CDR3 residues: CASSELESSYNEQFF. As DNA, the CDR3 is TGTGCCAGCAGTGAACTCGAAAGCTCCTACAATGAGCAGTTCTTC.

This clonotype was observed many times. The V call is TRBV7-8, the J call TRBJ1-1; D perhaps matches TRBD1 (5 bases). Trimming took 3 bases from V and 2 from J, leaving 10 bases between them. The CDR3 consists of 14 residues. The germline V gene has CDR1 SGHVS and CDR2 FQNEAQ. CDR3 sequence: CASSLGVGNTEAFF. CDR3 DNA sequence: TGTGCCAGCAGCTTGGGGGTAGGCAACACTGAAGCTTTCTTT.

This clonotype was detected ten times or more. V and J are TRBV4-3 and TRBJ2-1; D may be TRBD1 (5 bases). The germline V gene has CDR1 LGHNA and CDR2 YSLEER. Trimming stripped 2 bases from V and 5 bases from J, with 10 bases between. This CDR3 has 14 residues. CDR3 sequence (DNA): TGCGCCAGCAGCCAAAGGCAGGGTCACAATGAGCAGTTCTTC. It specifies CASSQRQGHNEQFF.

This clonotype was observed a handful of times. The CDR3 is CASSDRDRRSYF. Here the CDR3 DNA reads TGTGCCAGCAGTGACAGGGACAGACGAAGCTACTTC. V is TRBV6-1 and J is TRBJ2-7; TRBD1 aligns across 7 bases. V lost 3 bases, J lost 13 bases, and 9 bases stayed unmatched. Germline-derived CDR1 and CDR2 are MNHNS and SASEGT. The CDR3 runs to 12 residues.

This clonotype has only a few counts. In DNA form, the CDR3 reads TGTGCCAGCAGCCAACGACAGAACATTCAGTACTTC. It is translated as CASSQRQNIQYF. The chain employs TRBV7-8 and TRBJ2-4; a possible D gene is TRBD1 (5 bases). V was shortened by 5 bases and J by 7 bases, with 9 bases between the two germline ends. This CDR3 spans 12 amino acids. The germline CDR1 and CDR2 sequences are SGHVS and FQNEAQ.

This clonotype has at least ten counts. This chain uses TRBV7-2 with TRBJ2-1; TRBD1 aligns across 9 bases. The ends lost 0 bases at V and 7 bases at J; junction bases unmatched: 7. The CDR3 has 16 residues. Germline V gene lookup returns CDR1 SGHTA and CDR2 FQGNSA. This CDR3 is CASSLAATGGANEQFF. CDR3 nucleotides: TGTGCCAGCAGCTTAGCGGCGACAGGGGGGGCGAATGAGCAGTTCTTC.